Listed below are T cell receptor beta chains from one sample, sequenced in a study of Graves' ophthalmopathy and Graves' hyperthyroidism. Via MiXCR, TCRdb re-called the multiplex PCR reads, giving one row per CDR3 protein. The sample has around 1,000,000 distinct CDR3 sequences; about 36% are singletons. The specimen sequenced was peripheral blood or thyroid tissue (not recorded which). These receptors came from an adult man with Graves' hyperthyroidism. Each CDR3 is given with its conserved first and last residue.

J: TRBJ1-5
V: TRBV7-9
CDR3: CASSFGTPYSNQPQHF

J: TRBJ1-5
V: TRBV7-2
CDR3: CASSLAGRQGLNQPQHF

J: TRBJ2-5
V: TRBV6-6
CDR3: CASSEFLGGQEAQYF

J: TRBJ2-3
V: TRBV6-5
CDR3: CASSTMIAGSTDTQYF

J: TRBJ2-1
V: TRBV24-1
CDR3: CAIGPGQVKNEQFF

J: TRBJ1-1
V: TRBV12-3/TRBV12-4
CDR3: CASRRDAVNTEAFF

J: TRBJ1-4
V: TRBV12-3/TRBV12-4
CDR3: CASSYAGYNEKLFF

J: TRBJ2-5
V: TRBV7-9
CDR3: CASSLASGAVETQYF

J: TRBJ1-5
V: TRBV25-1
CDR3: CASSPLGAHQPQHF

J: TRBJ1-5
V: TRBV10-3
CDR3: CATGDRGRGQPQHF

J: TRBJ2-2
V: TRBV7-2
CDR3: CASSRGGGWVFF

J: TRBJ2-1
V: TRBV19
CDR3: CASSMGQGGEQFF

J: TRBJ1-6
V: TRBV6-6
CDR3: CASSYSTGRPDSPLHF

J: TRBJ2-5
V: TRBV29-1
CDR3: CSVGQTSGSGTQYF

J: TRBJ1-1
V: TRBV19
CDR3: CASTSNRVIGEAFF

J: TRBJ1-6
V: TRBV14
CDR3: CASSQVGHGRGYNSPLHF

J: TRBJ1-6
V: TRBV6-5
CDR3: CASRKKAGNSYNSPLHF

J: TRBJ1-4
V: TRBV7-8
CDR3: CASKDSSSGEKLFF

J: TRBJ1-5
V: TRBV7-9
CDR3: CASSYGHSNQPQHF

J: TRBJ1-2
V: TRBV2
CDR3: CASSEHGDRGMLGYTF

J: TRBJ2-7
V: TRBV11-2
CDR3: CASRRAGRTYEQYF

J: TRBJ2-5
V: TRBV12-3/TRBV12-4
CDR3: CATSLDETQYF